The present entry profiles one T cell receptor (beta chain) with its context. This receptor's antigen is unknown. No base-level quality is on record; no much larger clone is a single base apart. The CDR3 regions of human TCRbeta chains were analyzed by immunosequencing. The study's processing was this. Repertoire TCRs were checked for matches against a reference library of SARS-CoV-2-specific TCRs that had been generated using the MIRA antigen-specificity platform. Breadth was defined as the fraction of unique TCRs that were SARS-CoV-2-associated, and depth was defined as the fraction of total T cells that were SARS-CoV-2-associated. Using the MIRA data, each spike-specific TCR was assigned both to the spike region to which the TCR was reactive and to a CD4 or CD8 class. Log10-transformed breadth and depth values were compared by one-way ANOVA with Sidak's multiple comparisons tests. Sourced from immuneACCESS, this table was stored by TCRdb with only in-frame sequences that have V and J called. A share of the clones is absent; for the studies checked, an unresolved V gene accounts for under half, and the remainder has no known explanation. V, J and clone size are taken as reported in that table, and D and trimming were inferred from the DNA itself. For this sample the table gives roughly 150,000 clones, of which approximately 91% were detected only once. Of the sample, around 2% is held by the ten largest clones.

CDR3 length: 15 amino acids, cysteine to phenylalanine. The kept DNA is CDR3 alone, 45 bases in frame from the first base. CDR1 and CDR2 (SGHTA, FQGNSA) derive from the germline V gene. V sheds 3 bases and J sheds 1 base, leaving 12 bases between their ends. The sample comes from a study of T cell responses to AZD1222 COVID-19 vaccine (dated by TCRdb to about 2021). Notes on the research overall: AZD1222 recipients whose second dose came at about 4 weeks and those whose second dose came at about 12 weeks were combined into one group, since spike-specific TCR depth and breadth did not differ between the two schedules. A total of just over 230 trial participants underwent TCR sequencing, of whom 207 had received two doses of AZD1222 and around 25 had received two doses of the MenACWY control vaccine. Trial participants were enrolled by age into subgroups of 18-55, 56-69 and 70-plus years, and around 150, 28 and 57 TCR-sequenced participants, respectively, were included in these subgroups.

General findings and caveats noted by the study authors: Because no day 14 peak-response samples were available, the repertoires could be characterized only after the peak T cell response. Participants were mostly white British, with more females than males. The authors suggested clonal diversity may have been underestimated. Spike-specific TCR breadth and depth rose significantly after two AZD1222 doses compared with day 0 and with MenACWY recipients. Reportedly, almost half of the unique spike-specific TCRs recognized epitopes lying outside the regions that are mutated in the B.1.351 and B.1.1.7 variants. Conclusions about previously exposed vaccinees are limited, since just five to seven AZD1222 recipients were seropositive for SARS-CoV-2 at baseline. The 56-69-year group was small, and its depth increase did not reach significance, likely because of low power. The vaccine-associated CD4 TCRs covered the entire spike protein, and the dominant responses fell in regions 160-218 and 743-854.

The label giving this sample's time point can be read as: baseline before first vaccination. Samples from vaccinated people were obtained from the UK trials COV001 and COV002, which included a single-blind randomized controlled phase 2/3 trial of AZD1222 (ChAdOx1 nCoV-19) in healthy adults. For TCRbeta chain sequencing, PBMC samples from trial participants were taken at day 0 and at day 28 after the second dose. The TCR was taken from an adult in good health. Rearrangement joined TRBV7-2 to TRBJ1-1; TRBD1 is a possible D gene, resting on 5 matching bases. Sequenced here: peripheral blood, sampled on day 0 of AZD1222 vaccination. In nucleotide form, the sequence is TGTGCCAGCAGCTTCCCGACAGCCTCGAACACTGAAGCTTTCTTT. Its product reads: CASSFPTASNTEAFF.